The clone carrying this T cell receptor (beta chain) was seen a handful of times. No antigen is known for it. The data were taken from a study of OX40 agonist ivuxolimab in advanced cancers. The overall study: Partial responses were recorded for three patients, including one with hepatocellular carcinoma and two with cutaneous melanoma. Study-wide points: Among the lowest peripheral clonal expansion occurred in 0.1-3.0 mg/kg partial responders.

Clones were read by immunoSEQ multiplex PCR, and TCRdb kept only the in-frame ones, dropping some. The sample holds about 100,000 clones, 90% seen once. The CDR3 spans 15 residues. The germline V gene encodes CDR1 LNHDA and CDR2 SQIVND (reference sequence). Trimming left V 4 bases short and J 1 base short, with 12 bases between. Source: CD4+ or CD8+ T cells sorted from blood, taken in a trial of the OX40 agonist ivuxolimab. V is TRBV19 and J is TRBJ2-3; no firm D call. The receptor's source is an adult with an advanced solid tumor such as melanoma, head and neck, liver or kidney cancer. CDR3 amino acids: CASSSRKAGTDTQYF. The CDR3, as DNA: TGTGCCAGTAGTAGCCGTAAGGCAGGCACAGATACGCAGTATTTT.